This T cell receptor (beta chain) originates from a study of identical twins. Addition of a universal primer site occurred through template switching, and cDNA carried unique molecular identifiers. Using its own MiXCR run on the 5' RACE reads, TCRdb lists one record per CDR3 protein. The sample contains 400,000 to 500,000 distinct CDR3 sequences, roughly an eighth of which appear only once. Study-wide results and caveats: Twin-shared out-of-frame alpha sequences were enriched for low generation probability. Excess sharing by twins proved weaker in beta out-of-frame sequences. Cord blood beta clonotypes that were abundant carried fewer insertions, and memory repertoires showed no such trend.

This CDR3 has 16 amino acids. Germline V gene lookup returns CDR1 SEHNR and CDR2 FQNEAQ (reference sequence). The V segment lost 3 bases and the J segment 5 bases; nucleotides outside the gene matches: 9. About this clonotype itself: The antigen is undetermined.

These data are also associated with another study on yellow fever vaccine responses in identical twins.

The specimen sequenced was CD4+ T cells sorted from blood. The TCR originated in a woman under 30 in good health. This chain uses TRBV7-9 with TRBJ2-1, with 8 positions matching TRBD2. CDR3 amino acids: CASSFSRREGHNEQFF. CDR3 nucleotide sequence: TGTGCCAGCAGCTTTTCTAGACGGGAGGGTCACAATGAGCAGTTCTTC. The full variable domain, its missing parts supplied by reference TRBV7-9 and TRBJ2-1, is DTGVSQNPRHKITKRGQNVTFRCDPISEHNRLYWYRQTLGQGPEFLTYFQNEAQLEKSRLLSDRFSAERPKGSFSTLEIQRTEQGDSAMYLCASSFSRREGHNEQFFGPGTRLTVL.